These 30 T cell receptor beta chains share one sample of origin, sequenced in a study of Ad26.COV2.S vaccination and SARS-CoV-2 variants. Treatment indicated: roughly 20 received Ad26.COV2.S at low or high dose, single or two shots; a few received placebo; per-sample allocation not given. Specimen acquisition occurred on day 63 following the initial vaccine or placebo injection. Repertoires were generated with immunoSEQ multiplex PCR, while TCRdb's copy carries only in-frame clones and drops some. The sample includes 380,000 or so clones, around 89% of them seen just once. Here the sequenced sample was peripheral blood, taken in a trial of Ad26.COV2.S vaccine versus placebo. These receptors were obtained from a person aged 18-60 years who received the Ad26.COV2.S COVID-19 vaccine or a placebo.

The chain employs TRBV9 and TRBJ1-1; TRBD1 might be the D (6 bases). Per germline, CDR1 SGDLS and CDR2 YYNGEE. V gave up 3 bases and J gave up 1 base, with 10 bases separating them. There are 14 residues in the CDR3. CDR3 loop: CASSGLGQNTEAFF. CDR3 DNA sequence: TGTGCCAGCAGCGGGTTGGGACAGAACACTGAAGCTTTCTTT.

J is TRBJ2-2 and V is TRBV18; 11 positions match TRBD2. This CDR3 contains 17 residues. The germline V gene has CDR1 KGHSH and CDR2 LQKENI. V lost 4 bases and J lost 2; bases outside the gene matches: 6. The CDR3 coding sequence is TGTGCCAGCTCACTCGCTACTAGCGGGGGAAACACCGGGGAGCTGTTTTTT. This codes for CASSLATSGGNTGELFF.

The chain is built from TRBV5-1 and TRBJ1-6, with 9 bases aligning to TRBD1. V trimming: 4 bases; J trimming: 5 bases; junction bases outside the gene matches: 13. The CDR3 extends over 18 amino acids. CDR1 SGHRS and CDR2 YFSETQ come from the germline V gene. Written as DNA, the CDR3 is TGCGCCAGCAGCAGAGTCTCCAGACAGGGGGTTAATAATTCACCCCTCCACTTT. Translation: CASSRVSRQGVNNSPLHF.

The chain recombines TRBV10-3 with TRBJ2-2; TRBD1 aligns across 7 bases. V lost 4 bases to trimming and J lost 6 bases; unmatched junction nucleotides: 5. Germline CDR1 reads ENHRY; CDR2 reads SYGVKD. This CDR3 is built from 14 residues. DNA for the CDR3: TGTGCCATCAGTGTTGACAGGGTGGCCGGGGAGCTGTTTTTT. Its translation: CAISVDRVAGELFF.

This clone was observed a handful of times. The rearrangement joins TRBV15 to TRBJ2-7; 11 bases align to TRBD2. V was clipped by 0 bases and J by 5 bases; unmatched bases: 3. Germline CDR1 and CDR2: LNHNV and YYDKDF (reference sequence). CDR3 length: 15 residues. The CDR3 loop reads CATSRELLAGDEQYF. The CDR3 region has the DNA TGTGCCACCAGCAGAGAACTACTAGCGGGGGACGAGCAGTACTTC.

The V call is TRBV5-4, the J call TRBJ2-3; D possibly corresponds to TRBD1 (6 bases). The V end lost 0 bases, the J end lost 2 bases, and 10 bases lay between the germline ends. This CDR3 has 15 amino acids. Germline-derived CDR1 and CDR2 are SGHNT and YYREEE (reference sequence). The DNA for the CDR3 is TGTGCCAGCAGCTTGGGGGGGCCCCACACAGATACGCAGTATTTT. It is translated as CASSLGGPHTDTQYF.

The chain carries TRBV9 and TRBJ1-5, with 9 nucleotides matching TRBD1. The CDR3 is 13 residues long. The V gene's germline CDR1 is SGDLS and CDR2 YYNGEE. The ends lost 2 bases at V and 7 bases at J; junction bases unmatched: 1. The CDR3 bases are TGTGCCAGCAGCGTCGACAGGGGGCAGCCCCAGCATTTT. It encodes CASSVDRGQPQHF.

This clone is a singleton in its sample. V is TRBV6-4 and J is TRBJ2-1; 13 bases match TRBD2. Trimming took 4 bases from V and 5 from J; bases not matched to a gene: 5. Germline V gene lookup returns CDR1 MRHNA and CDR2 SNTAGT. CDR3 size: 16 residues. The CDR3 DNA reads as TGTGCCAGCAGTGCCCAAGGACTAGCGGGGGACAATGAGCAGTTCTTC. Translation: CASSAQGLAGDNEQFF.

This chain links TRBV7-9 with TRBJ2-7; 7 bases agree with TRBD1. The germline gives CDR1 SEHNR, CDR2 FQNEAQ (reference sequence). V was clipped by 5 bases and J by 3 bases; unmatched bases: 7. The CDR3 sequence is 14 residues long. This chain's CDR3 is CASSHRDSYYEQYF. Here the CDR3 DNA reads TGTGCCAGCAGCCACCGGGACAGCTACTACGAGCAGTACTTC.

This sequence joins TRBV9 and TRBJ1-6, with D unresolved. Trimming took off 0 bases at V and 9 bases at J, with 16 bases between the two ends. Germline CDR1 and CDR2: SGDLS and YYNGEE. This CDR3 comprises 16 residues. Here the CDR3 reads CASSVDVVTKGSPLHF. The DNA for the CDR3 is TGTGCCAGCAGCGTAGATGTGGTGACAAAGGGTTCACCCCTCCACTTT.

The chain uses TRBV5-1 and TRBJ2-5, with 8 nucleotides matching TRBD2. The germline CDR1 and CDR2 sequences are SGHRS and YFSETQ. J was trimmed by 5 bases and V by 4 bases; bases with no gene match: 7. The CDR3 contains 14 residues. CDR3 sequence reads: CASSILAEGETQYF. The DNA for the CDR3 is TGCGCCAGCAGCATACTAGCGGAGGGGGAGACCCAGTACTTC.

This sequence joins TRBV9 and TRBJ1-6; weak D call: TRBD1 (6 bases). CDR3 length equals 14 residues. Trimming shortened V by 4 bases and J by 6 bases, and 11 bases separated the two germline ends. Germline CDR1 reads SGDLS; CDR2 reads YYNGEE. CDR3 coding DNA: TGTGCCAGCAGCCCCGGACAGACTAATTCACCCCTCCACTTT. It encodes CASSPGQTNSPLHF.

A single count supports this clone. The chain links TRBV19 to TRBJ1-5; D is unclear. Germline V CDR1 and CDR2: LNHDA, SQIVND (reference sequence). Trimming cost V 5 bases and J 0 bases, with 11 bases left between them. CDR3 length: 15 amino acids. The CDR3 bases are TGTGCCAGTAGTGTCTGGGATAGTAGCAATCAGCCCCAGCATTTT. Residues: CASSVWDSSNQPQHF.

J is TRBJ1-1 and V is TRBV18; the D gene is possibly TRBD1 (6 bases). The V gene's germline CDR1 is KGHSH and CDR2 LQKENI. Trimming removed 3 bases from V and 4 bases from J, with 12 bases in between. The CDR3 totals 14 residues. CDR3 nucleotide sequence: TGTGCCAGCTCACCGTACAGGGAGGGCACTGAAGCTTTCTTT. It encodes CASSPYREGTEAFF. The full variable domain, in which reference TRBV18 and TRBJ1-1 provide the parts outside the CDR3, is NAGVMQNPRHLVRRRGQEARLRCSPMKGHSHVYWYRQLPEEGLKFMVYLQKENIIDESGMPKERFSAEFPKEGPSILRIQQVVRGDSAAYFCASSPYREGTEAFFGQGTRLTVV.

This CDR3 reads CATSRGRQNYGYTF. Written as DNA, the CDR3 is TGTGCCACCAGCAGAGGTAGACAAAACTATGGCTACACCTTC. The chain recombines TRBV15 with TRBJ1-2; D is uncertain. V lost 1 base and J 2 bases, leaving 8 bases between the germline ends. The CDR3 is made up of 14 amino acids. Germline CDR1 LNHNV, CDR2 YYDKDF (reference sequence).

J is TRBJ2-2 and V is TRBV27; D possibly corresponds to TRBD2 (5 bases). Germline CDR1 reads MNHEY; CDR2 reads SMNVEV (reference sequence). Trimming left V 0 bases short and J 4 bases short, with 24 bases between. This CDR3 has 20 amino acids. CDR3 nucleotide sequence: TGTGCCAGCAGTTTATCATGGAGCCGGGGTAAGAGGTTCATCACCGGGGAGCTGTTTTTT. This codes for CASSLSWSRGKRFITGELFF.

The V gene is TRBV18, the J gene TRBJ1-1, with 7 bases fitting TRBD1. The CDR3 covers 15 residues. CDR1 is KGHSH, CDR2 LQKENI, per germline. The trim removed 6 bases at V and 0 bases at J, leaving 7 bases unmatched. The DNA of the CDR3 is TGTGCCAGCTCTTTGGACAGGAATTTGAACACTGAAGCTTTCTTT. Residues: CASSLDRNLNTEAFF.

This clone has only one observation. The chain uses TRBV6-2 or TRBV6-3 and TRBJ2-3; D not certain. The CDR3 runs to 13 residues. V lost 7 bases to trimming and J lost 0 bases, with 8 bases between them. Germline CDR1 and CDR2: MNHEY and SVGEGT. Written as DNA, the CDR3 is TGTGCCAGCACCCCACAGAGCACAGATACGCAGTATTTT. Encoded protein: CASTPQSTDTQYF.

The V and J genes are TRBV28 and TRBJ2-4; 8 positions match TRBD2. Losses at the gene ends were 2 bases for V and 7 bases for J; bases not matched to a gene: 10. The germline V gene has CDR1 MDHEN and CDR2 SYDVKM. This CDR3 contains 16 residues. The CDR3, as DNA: TGTGCCAGCAGTTTAAACCCCTCTGCTAGCGGGAACATTCAGTACTTC. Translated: CASSLNPSASGNIQYF.

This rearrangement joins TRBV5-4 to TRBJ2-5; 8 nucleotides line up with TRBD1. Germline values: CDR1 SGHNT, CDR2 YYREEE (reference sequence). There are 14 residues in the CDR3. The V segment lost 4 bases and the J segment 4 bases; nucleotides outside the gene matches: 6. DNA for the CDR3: TGTGCCAGCAGCCTGGACAGGGATGGAGAGACCCAGTACTTC. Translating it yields CASSLDRDGETQYF.

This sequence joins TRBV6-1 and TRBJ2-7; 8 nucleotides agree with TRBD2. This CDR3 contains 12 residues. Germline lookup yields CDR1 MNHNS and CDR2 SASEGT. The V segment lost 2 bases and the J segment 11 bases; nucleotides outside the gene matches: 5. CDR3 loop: CASSESGGIEYF. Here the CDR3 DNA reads TGTGCCAGCAGTGAATCGGGGGGGATAGAGTACTTC.

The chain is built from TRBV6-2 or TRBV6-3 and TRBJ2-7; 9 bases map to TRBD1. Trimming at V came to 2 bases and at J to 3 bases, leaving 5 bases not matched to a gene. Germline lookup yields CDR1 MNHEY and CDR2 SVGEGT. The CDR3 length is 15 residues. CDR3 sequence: CASSYTRTGDYEQYF. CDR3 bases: TGTGCCAGCAGTTACACCCGGACAGGGGACTACGAGCAGTACTTC.

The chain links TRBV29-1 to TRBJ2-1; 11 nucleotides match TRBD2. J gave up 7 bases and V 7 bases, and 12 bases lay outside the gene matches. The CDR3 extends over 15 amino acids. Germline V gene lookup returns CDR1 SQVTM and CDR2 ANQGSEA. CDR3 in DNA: TGCAGCGCCTCCCCACTAGCGGGAGTATCGAATGAGCAGTTCTTC. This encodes CSASPLAGVSNEQFF.

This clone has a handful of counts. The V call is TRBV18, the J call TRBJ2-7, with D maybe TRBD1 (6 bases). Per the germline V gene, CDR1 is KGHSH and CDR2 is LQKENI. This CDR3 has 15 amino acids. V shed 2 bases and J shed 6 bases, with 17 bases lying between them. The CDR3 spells CASSPVLGRGGEQYF. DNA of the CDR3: TGTGCCAGCTCACCAGTTTTAGGACGAGGGGGCGAGCAGTACTTC.

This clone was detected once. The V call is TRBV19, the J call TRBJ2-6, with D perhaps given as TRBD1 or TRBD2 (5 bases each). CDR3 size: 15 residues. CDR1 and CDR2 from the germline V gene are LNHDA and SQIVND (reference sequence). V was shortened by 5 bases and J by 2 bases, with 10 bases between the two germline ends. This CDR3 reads CASSPRGAGANVLTF. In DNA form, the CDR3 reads TGTGCCAGTAGTCCCCGGGGCGCTGGGGCCAACGTCCTGACTTTC.

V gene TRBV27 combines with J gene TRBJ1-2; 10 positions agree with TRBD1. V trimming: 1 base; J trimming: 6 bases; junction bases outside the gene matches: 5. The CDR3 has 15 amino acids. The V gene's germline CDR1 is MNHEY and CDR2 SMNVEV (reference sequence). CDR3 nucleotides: TGTGCCAGCAGTTTATGGGGGACAGGGGCCCATGGCTACACCTTC. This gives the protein CASSLWGTGAHGYTF.

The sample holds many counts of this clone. The CDR3 region is CATSRLQAGERTDTQYF. The CDR3 DNA sequence: TGTGCCACCAGCAGATTACAAGCGGGGGAGCGCACAGATACGCAGTATTTT. The chain joins TRBV15 to TRBJ2-3, with 8 nucleotides matching TRBD2. Unmatched junction bases numbered 8, after V lost 2 bases and J lost 1 base. CDR3 length equals 17 residues. From germline, CDR1 is LNHNV and CDR2 YYDKDF (reference sequence).

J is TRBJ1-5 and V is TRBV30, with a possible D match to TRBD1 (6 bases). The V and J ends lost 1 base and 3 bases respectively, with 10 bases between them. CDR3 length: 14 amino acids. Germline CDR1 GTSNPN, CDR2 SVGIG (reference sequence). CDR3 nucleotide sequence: TGTGCCTGGAGTGGCGGGACACCCAATCAGCCCCAGCATTTT. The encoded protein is CAWSGGTPNQPQHF.

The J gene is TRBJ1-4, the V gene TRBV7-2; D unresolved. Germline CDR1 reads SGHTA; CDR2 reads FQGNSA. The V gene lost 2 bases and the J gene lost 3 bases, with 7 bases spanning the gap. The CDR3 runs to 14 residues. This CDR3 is CASSLRRSNEKLFF. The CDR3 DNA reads TGTGCCAGCAGCTTAAGGCGATCTAATGAAAAACTGTTTTTT.

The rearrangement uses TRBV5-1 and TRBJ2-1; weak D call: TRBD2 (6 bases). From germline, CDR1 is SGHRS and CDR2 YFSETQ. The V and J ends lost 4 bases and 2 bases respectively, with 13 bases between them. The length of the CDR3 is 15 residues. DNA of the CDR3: TGCGCCAGCAGCCTAGGGACGGGGGCCTACAATGAGCAGTTCTTC. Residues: CASSLGTGAYNEQFF.